This TCR beta chain is from a study of neurological immune-mediated disorders (dated by TCRdb to between 2018 and 2020). Regarding the complete study: Among the approximately 34 multiple sclerosis patients, approximately 31 had relapsing-remitting MS and 3 had secondary progressive MS. Peripheral blood TCR-beta repertoires from patients with HTLV-I-associated myelopathy (HAM/TSP), patients with multiple sclerosis, and healthy controls were compared in the study using UMI-based sequencing. The 100 to 110 TCR-beta libraries covered PBMC samples along with longitudinal samples, technical triplicates, and paired sorted CD4+ and CD8+ T-cell subsets. The cohort was made up of 68 subjects, consisting of roughly 14 HAM/TSP patients, roughly 35 multiple sclerosis patients and around 20 healthy controls. The study at large found these results: In phylogenetic analysis, the repertoires of 18 of 34 MS patients grouped into a cluster of related CDR3 sequences, which suggests a possible signature at the repertoire level. TCR clonal expansion was highest in HAM/TSP patients and lowest in MS patients, with MS patients falling below even healthy controls. No identical CDR3 amino acid sequences were found to be shared among expanded clones across subjects, suggesting that TCR-beta repertoires were private in all groups. No clinical or MRI features were associated with the MS cluster, and the authors said that larger cohorts are needed.

To synthesize cDNA, template-switch 5'RACE was performed with a primer carrying a 10-nucleotide random unique molecular identifier so that each TCR transcript was tagged. Every sequencing run yielded over 200 million TCR-beta sequences covering 15-18 subjects. Total RNA was extracted with the RNeasy kit. Using the KAPA Real-time Library Amplification kit, TCR-beta VDJ regions were amplified with primers for the TCR constant region and the 5'RACE anchor. A first PCR added sample indexes and Illumina adaptors, and a second PCR then raised library yield. After Ampure bead purification, the roughly 650 bp TCR product was size-selected on a 2% E-gel SizeSelection system. Library quality was checked on a Bioanalyzer, concentration was measured with Qubit, and libraries were quantified with the Kapa Library Quantification kit before pooling. An Illumina HiSeq 2500 sequenced the libraries paired-end 2 x 150 bp. To increase sequence diversity, roughly 24-31% phiX was spiked into each library pool. On the authors' methods: The UMI-based MiGEC pipeline processed quality-filtered reads and removed over 85% of raw TCR sequences during error correction. VDJ genes were aligned to IMGT germline references, and each clonotype was defined by a unique CDR3 amino acid sequence together with V-J genes. Clonal expansion, Shannon diversity, and CDR3 relatedness (CalcPairwiseDistances, ClusterSamples) were evaluated with VDJtools, and phylogenetic trees were built with CLCbio workbench. Expanded clones were defined as having at least 8 unique UMIs, based on coefficient-of-variation modelling across technical triplicates. TCRdb trimmed the raw reads at Q25, called clones with MiXCR and kept productive beta chains. All rows with the same CDR3 protein become a single entry with the most common DNA and genes. TCRdb's processing, not the authors' own work, is the source of the V and J calls. The sample yields approximately 82,000 distinct CDR3 sequences; around 2.6% were counted once. About 1.1% of the sample is taken by the ten largest.

CDR1 and CDR2, looked up from the germline V gene (reference sequence), are LGHDT and YNNKEL. Trimming removed 4 bases from V and 5 bases from J; the gene matches leave 10 bases unexplained. The CDR3, cysteine through phenylalanine, is 16 amino acids long. Only the CDR3 DNA stays, 48 bases, in frame from base 1. Libraries from unsorted PBMCs were made from 2 million PBMCs kept in RNAlater at -80 degrees C until RNA extraction. The multiple sclerosis patients were enrolled in a US clinical protocol that evaluated disease progression with magnetic resonance imaging. PBMCs were separated from peripheral blood using Ficoll-Hypaque density gradient centrifugation and then cryopreserved in liquid nitrogen. This clonotype was seen repeatedly, ten times or more. Its antigen remains undetermined. Base qualities were left out, and no much larger clone turns up one base away.

The chain was built from TRBV3-1 and TRBJ1-3; TRBD1 matches 8 bases in the middle. Input material: PBMCs. This receptor was identified in a woman aged 25 to 45 with multiple sclerosis. The base sequence is TGTGCCAGCAGCCCTCCCCGACAGGGGTTAAGAAACACCATATATTTT. Its coded protein is CASSPPRQGLRNTIYF.